This T cell receptor beta chain appears in the sequencing data of a study of shared clonotypes between healthy human individuals. The CDR3 consists of 13 residues. From germline, CDR1 is SGHDN and CDR2 FVKESK. V gave up 7 bases and J gave up 7 bases, with 16 bases separating them. Study findings and constraints: Sharing of clonotypes among donors was expected to vary with sequencing depth. Naive CD4 clonotypes overlapped across a handful of donors at around 4.8%.

A note on this clone: The antigen is undetermined.

Assay: immunoSEQ multiplex PCR; the TCRdb copy retains only in-frame clones and omits some. Among around 2.5 million clones, roughly 93% were seen once, and the ten largest hold roughly 0.36%. Donors included only healthy HIV-negative adults lacking recent acute infections or vaccinations. All donors were Caucasian adults living in Nashville, Tennessee. The receptor comes from a man between 18 and 35 years old in good health. Some clones in this sample may be carry-over from other donors' samples. The V gene is TRBV14, the J gene TRBJ2-5; D perhaps matches TRBD1 (5 bases). Sequenced material: naive CD4+ T cells from PBMCs. Subset in this sample: CD45RA+ positively selected. CDR3 nucleotide sequence: TGTGCCAGCAACGAACAGGCTTTCGGGACCCAGTACTTC. Its protein product is CASNEQAFGTQYF. Based on the CDR3 plus reference TRBV14 and TRBJ2-5, the full variable domain is EAGVTQFPSHSVIEKGQTVTLRCDPISGHDNLYWYRRVMGKEIKFLLHFVKESKQDESGMPNNRFLAERTGGTYSTLKVQPAELEDSGVYFCASNEQAFGTQYFGPGTRLLVL.